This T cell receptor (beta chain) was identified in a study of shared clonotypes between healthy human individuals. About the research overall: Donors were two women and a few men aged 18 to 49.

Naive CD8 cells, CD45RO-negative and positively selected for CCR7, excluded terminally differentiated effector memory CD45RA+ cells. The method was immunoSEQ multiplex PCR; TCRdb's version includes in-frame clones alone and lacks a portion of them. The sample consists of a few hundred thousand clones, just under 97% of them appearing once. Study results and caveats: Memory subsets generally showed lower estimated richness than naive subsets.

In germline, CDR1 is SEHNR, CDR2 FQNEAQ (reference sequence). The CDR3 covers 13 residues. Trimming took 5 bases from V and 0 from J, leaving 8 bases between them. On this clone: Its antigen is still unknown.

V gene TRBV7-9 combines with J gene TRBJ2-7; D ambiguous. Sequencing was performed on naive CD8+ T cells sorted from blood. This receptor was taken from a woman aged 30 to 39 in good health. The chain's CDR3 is CASSVLSSYEQYF. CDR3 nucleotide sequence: TGTGCCAGCAGCGTATTGAGCTCCTACGAGCAGTACTTC.